This passage covers 22 T cell receptor beta chains from one sample sequenced in a study of identical twins. TCRdb passed the 5' RACE reads through MiXCR, listing each CDR3 protein once. Of roughly 770,000 distinct CDR3 sequences listed, about 20% are singletons. These records were also assigned to another study, of T cells expressing NK-cell markers.

The sequencing input was PBMCs. These receptors all come from a woman aged 18-35 years in good health.

The J gene is TRBJ1-2, the V gene TRBV12-3 or TRBV12-4; 8 positions agree with TRBD1. The V gene end was trimmed by 6 bases and the J gene end by 3 bases; junction bases not matched to a gene: 9. The CDR3 covers 15 residues. CDR3 protein: CASSPHGTGYYGYTF. DNA of the CDR3: TGTGCCAGCAGCCCCCACGGGACAGGCTACTATGGCTACACCTTC.

This clonotype occurred a few times. The V gene is TRBV27, the J gene TRBJ2-3, with D possibly TRBD1 on 6 matching bases. The germline gives CDR1 MNHEY, CDR2 SMNVEV (reference sequence). The V and J ends lost 6 bases and 2 bases respectively, with 12 bases between them. The CDR3 spans 14 residues. This CDR3 reads CASSKDRNTDTQYF. CDR3 bases: TGTGCCAGCAGCAAAGACAGGAACACAGATACGCAGTATTTT.

The sample holds one count of this clonotype. The chain couples TRBV14 to TRBJ2-1, with TRBD1 matching 8 bases. With V trimmed by 3 bases and J by 4 bases, 8 bases remained unmatched. CDR1 SGHDN and CDR2 FVKESK come from the germline V gene. The CDR3 totals 16 residues. The CDR3 bases are TGTGCCAGCAGCCACCGGACAGGGAATTTATACAATGAGCAGTTCTTC. This encodes CASSHRTGNLYNEQFF. The variable domain in full, completed from reference TRBV14 and TRBJ2-1, reads EAGVTQFPSHSVIEKGQTVTLRCDPISGHDNLYWYRRVMGKEIKFLLHFVKESKQDESGMPNNRFLAERTGGTYSTLKVQPAELEDSGVYFCASSHRTGNLYNEQFFGPGTRLTVL.

The chain has TRBV27 and TRBJ2-7; possible D gene TRBD1, 5 bases. Germline V gives CDR1 MNHEY, CDR2 SMNVEV (reference sequence). Trimming took off 6 bases at V and 5 bases at J, with 11 bases between the two ends. The CDR3 covers 12 residues. The DNA of the CDR3 is TGTGCCAGCAGGAAAGGGGTCAACGAGCAGTACTTC. Residues: CASRKGVNEQYF.

This clonotype has just a few counts. V and J are TRBV12-3 or TRBV12-4 and TRBJ1-2; TRBD1 matches 7 bases. This CDR3 comprises 15 residues. Trimming cost V 7 bases and J 2 bases; bases outside gene matches: 10. The CDR3 nucleotides are TGTGCCAGCAACCTCCAGGGGGGAGGAAACTATGGCTACACCTTC. As protein: CASNLQGGGNYGYTF.

This clonotype has more than one count but fewer than ten. The chain uses TRBV12-3 or TRBV12-4 and TRBJ1-2, with TRBD1 matching 7 bases. This CDR3 comprises 14 residues. Germline trimming cut 7 bases from V and 4 bases from J; bases unmatched to any gene: 9. CDR3 sequence (DNA): TGTGCCAGCACTATGACGGACAGGACCTATGGCTACACCTTC. It yields the protein CASTMTDRTYGYTF.

The table lists this clonotype with a few counts. The chain uses TRBV6-6 and TRBJ2-2; D is unclear. CDR3 length: 11 residues. Per the germline V gene, CDR1 is MNHNY and CDR2 is SVGAGI (reference sequence). Trimming stripped 5 bases from V and 8 bases from J, with 6 bases between. The CDR3 DNA is TGTGCCAGCAGTGCCGGGGGGGAGCTGTTTTTT. Its protein is CASSAGGELFF.

This clonotype was observed a handful of times. The J gene is TRBJ2-1, the V gene TRBV11-2; D uncertain. The CDR3 spans 13 residues. V was pared by 6 bases and J by 5 bases, with 11 bases between. Germline values: CDR1 SGHAT, CDR2 FQNNGV. The CDR3 DNA follows: TGTGCCAGCAGAGTTGGTGGGGACAATGAGCAGTTCTTC. Translated: CASRVGGDNEQFF. The full variable domain, in which reference TRBV11-2 and TRBJ2-1 provide the parts outside the CDR3, is EAGVAQSPRYKIIEKRQSVAFWCNPISGHATLYWYQQILGQGPKLLIQFQNNGVVDDSQLPKDRFSAERLKGVDSTLKIQPAKLEDSAVYLCASRVGGDNEQFFGPGTRLTVL.

V and J are TRBV5-1 and TRBJ2-7, with 7 bases lining up with TRBD1. CDR1 is SGHRS, CDR2 YFSETQ, per germline. The CDR3 totals 14 residues. The J segment lost 3 bases and the V segment lost 2 bases, leaving 5 bases of the junction unmatched. CDR3 nucleotide sequence: TGCGCCAGCAGCTTTAGGCAGGGGGACTACGAGCAGTACTTC. It translates to CASSFRQGDYEQYF.

The chain uses TRBV10-1 and TRBJ2-2; 7 bases line up with TRBD1. In germline, CDR1 is WNHNN, CDR2 SYGVQD (reference sequence). The CDR3 has 16 residues. The junction had 9 bases not matched to a gene; V was cut back by 6 bases and J by 2 bases. DNA of the CDR3: TGCGCCAGCAGCACAACGGACAGGAGAAACACCGGGGAGCTGTTTTTT. Residues: CASSTTDRRNTGELFF.

This clonotype was observed a handful of times. For the CDR3, the DNA is TGCAGTGCTAGAAGGGGTAGCGGGAGGGGGAATGAGCAGTTCTTC. Translated: CSARRGSGRGNEQFF. The chain combines TRBV20-1 with TRBJ2-1, with TRBD2 matching over 11 bases. V lost 2 bases, J lost 7 bases, and 7 bases stayed unmatched. CDR1 DFQATT and CDR2 SNEGSKA come from the germline V gene (reference sequence). This CDR3 is 15 amino acids long.

The sample holds many counts of this clonotype. The V gene is TRBV6-5, the J gene TRBJ2-3; 7 positions match TRBD2. After removal of 0 bases from V and 1 base from J, the junction contained 4 bases not matched to a gene. The CDR3 runs 16 residues. Germline CDR1 reads MNHEY; CDR2 reads SVGAGI. CDR3 protein: CASSYSSTSGTDTQYF. The DNA of the CDR3 is TGTGCCAGCAGTTACTCGAGTACTAGCGGCACAGATACGCAGTATTTT.

This clonotype was seen just once. V and J are TRBV27 and TRBJ2-7, with 10 bases identical to TRBD2. Germline CDR1 and CDR2: MNHEY and SMNVEV (reference sequence). Germline trimming cut 6 bases from V and 5 bases from J; bases unmatched to any gene: 10. The CDR3 runs to 15 residues. CDR3 protein: CASSPSSGRGNEQYF. The CDR3 region has the DNA TGTGCCAGCAGCCCCTCTAGCGGGAGAGGGAACGAGCAGTACTTC.

To note about this clonotype: Germline and junction disagree at one end, which may indicate a read error. The chain couples TRBV5-4 to TRBJ2-3; D might be TRBD1 or TRBD2, each matching 5 bases. Germline-derived CDR1 and CDR2 are SGHNT and YYREEE (reference sequence). The CDR3 covers 16 residues. CDR3 sequence: CAGSLVSGSGTDTQYF. As DNA, the CDR3 is TGTGCCGGCAGCTTGGTTTCAGGGAGTGGCACAGATACGCAGTATTTT.

This clonotype was detected only a few times. The CDR3 loop reads CASTTGSNYGYTF. DNA for the CDR3: TGTGCCAGCACGACAGGTTCTAACTATGGCTACACCTTC. J is TRBJ1-2 and V is TRBV6-1, with a possible D match to TRBD1 (6 bases). V was shortened by 7 bases and J by 0 bases, with 9 bases between the two germline ends. This CDR3 is built from 13 residues. Germline CDR1 and CDR2: MNHNS and SASEGT.

The V gene is TRBV14, the J gene TRBJ2-5, with D uncertain. Per germline, CDR1 SGHDN and CDR2 FVKESK. The V and J ends lost 2 bases and 5 bases respectively, with 6 bases between them. The CDR3 totals 12 residues. CDR3 sequence reads: CASSQYRETQYF. The CDR3, as DNA: TGTGCCAGCAGCCAATATCGCGAGACCCAGTACTTC.

This clonotype was found a few times. V is TRBV10-3 and J is TRBJ2-7; 9 bases are a match to TRBD2. The CDR3 is 13 amino acids. The ends lost 3 bases at V and 10 bases at J; junction bases unmatched: 7. Per the germline V gene, CDR1 is ENHRY and CDR2 is SYGVKD. The CDR3 DNA reads as TGTGCCATCAGTGAAGGGCTAGCGGGAATCCAGTACTTC. It yields the protein CAISEGLAGIQYF.

This clonotype was counted a few times. This chain joins TRBV20-1 and TRBJ2-2; D perhaps matches TRBD2 (6 bases). CDR3 length: 14 amino acids. The germline V and J ends were trimmed by 2 bases and 6 bases, with 13 bases remaining between them. Germline V gene lookup returns CDR1 DFQATT and CDR2 SNEGSKA (reference sequence). The CDR3 DNA follows: TGCAGTGCTAGACCCAGAGGGGAGGCCGGGGAGCTGTTTTTT. This gives the protein CSARPRGEAGELFF.

In its sample, this clonotype was seen a few times. The chain has TRBV12-3 or TRBV12-4 and TRBJ2-2, with 8 nucleotides matching TRBD1. Trimming removed 5 bases from V and 6 bases from J; junction bases left unmatched: 11. This CDR3 contains 16 residues. The CDR3 protein is CASSPRQGMSPGELFF. In DNA form, the CDR3 reads TGTGCCAGCAGTCCGCGACAGGGGATGAGTCCCGGGGAGCTGTTTTTT.

The J gene is TRBJ2-7, the V gene TRBV12-3 or TRBV12-4, with D possibly matching TRBD2 (6 bases). The germline V and J ends were trimmed by 3 bases and 7 bases, with 19 bases remaining between them. This CDR3 has 15 amino acids. Written as DNA, the CDR3 is TGTGCCAGCAGTTTGAGGGCCGGAGGGCGACAGGAGCAGTACTTC. It translates to CASSLRAGGRQEQYF.

This clonotype was observed a handful of times. The DNA for the CDR3 is TGTGCCAGCAGCTTAGTCAGCGTAAATGAGCAGTTCTTC. This gives the protein CASSLVSVNEQFF. The rearrangement joins TRBV7-6 to TRBJ2-1, with D hard to call. The CDR3 is 13 amino acids. Germline CDR1 is SGHVS and CDR2 is FNYEAQ. V shed 1 base and J shed 7 bases, with 8 bases lying between them. The entire variable domain, with the rest obtained from reference TRBV7-6 and TRBJ2-1, is as follows: GAGVSQSPRYKVTKRGQDVALRCDPISGHVSLYWYRQALGQGPEFLTYFNYEAQQDKSGLPNDRFSAERPEGSISTLTIQRTEQRDSAMYRCASSLVSVNEQFFGPGTRLTVL.

The chain carries TRBV20-1 and TRBJ1-2; the D is unclear. Trimming took 6 bases from V and 8 from J, leaving 16 bases between them. Germline-derived CDR1 and CDR2 are DFQATT and SNEGSKA (reference sequence). The length of the CDR3 is 12 residues. This CDR3 is CSAIHPWRGYTF. CDR3 DNA: TGCAGTGCCATACATCCCTGGCGGGGCTACACCTTC.